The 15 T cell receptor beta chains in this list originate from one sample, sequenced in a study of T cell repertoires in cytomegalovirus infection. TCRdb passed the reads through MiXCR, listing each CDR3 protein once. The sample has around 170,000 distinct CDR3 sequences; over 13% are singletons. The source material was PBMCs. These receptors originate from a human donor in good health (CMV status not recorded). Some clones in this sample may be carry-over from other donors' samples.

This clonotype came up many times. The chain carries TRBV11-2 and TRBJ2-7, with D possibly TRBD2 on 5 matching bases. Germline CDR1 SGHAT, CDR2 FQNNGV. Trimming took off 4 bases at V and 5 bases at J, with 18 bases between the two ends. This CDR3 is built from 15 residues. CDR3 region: CASSSDGLAVHEQYF. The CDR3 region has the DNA TGTGCCAGCAGCTCCGATGGTCTAGCTGTTCACGAGCAGTACTTC.

The CDR3 is CASSSITEAFF. The CDR3 DNA sequence: TGTGCCAGCAGTTCGATAACTGAAGCTTTCTTT. The gene calls are TRBV28 and TRBJ1-1; D gene unclear. V was shortened by 4 bases and J by 5 bases, with 5 bases between the two germline ends. The CDR3 is made up of 11 amino acids. The germline CDR1 and CDR2 sequences are MDHEN and SYDVKM.

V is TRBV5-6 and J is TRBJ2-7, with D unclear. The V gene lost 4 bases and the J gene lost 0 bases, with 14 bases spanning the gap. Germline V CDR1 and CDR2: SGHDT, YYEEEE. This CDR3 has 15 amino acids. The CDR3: CASSPGEISSYEQYF. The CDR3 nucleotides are TGTGCCAGCAGCCCGGGCGAGATCAGCTCCTACGAGCAGTACTTC.

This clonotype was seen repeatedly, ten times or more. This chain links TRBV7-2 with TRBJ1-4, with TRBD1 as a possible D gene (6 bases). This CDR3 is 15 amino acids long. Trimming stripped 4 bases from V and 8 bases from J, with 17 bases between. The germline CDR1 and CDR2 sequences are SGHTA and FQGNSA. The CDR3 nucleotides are TGTGCCAGCAGCTCTCCTCGGGGGGCGCGAGAAAAACTGTTTTTT. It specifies CASSSPRGAREKLFF.

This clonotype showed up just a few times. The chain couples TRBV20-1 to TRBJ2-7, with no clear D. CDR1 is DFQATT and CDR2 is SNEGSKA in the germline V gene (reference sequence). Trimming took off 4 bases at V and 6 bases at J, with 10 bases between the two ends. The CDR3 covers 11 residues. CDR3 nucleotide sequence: TGCAGTGCTACTCGATTCGGCGAGCAGTACTTC. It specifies CSATRFGEQYF.

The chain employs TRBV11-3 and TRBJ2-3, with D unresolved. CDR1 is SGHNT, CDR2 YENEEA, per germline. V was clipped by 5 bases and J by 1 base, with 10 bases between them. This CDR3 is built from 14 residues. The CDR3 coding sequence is TGTGCCAGCAGCCCGTCTAAGGGCACAGATACGCAGTATTTT. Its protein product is CASSPSKGTDTQYF.

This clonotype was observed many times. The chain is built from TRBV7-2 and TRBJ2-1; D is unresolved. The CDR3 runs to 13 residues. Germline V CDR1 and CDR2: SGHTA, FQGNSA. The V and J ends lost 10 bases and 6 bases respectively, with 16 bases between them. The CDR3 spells CAIEPVGINEQFF. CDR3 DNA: TGTGCCATCGAACCCGTAGGCATCAATGAGCAGTTCTTC.

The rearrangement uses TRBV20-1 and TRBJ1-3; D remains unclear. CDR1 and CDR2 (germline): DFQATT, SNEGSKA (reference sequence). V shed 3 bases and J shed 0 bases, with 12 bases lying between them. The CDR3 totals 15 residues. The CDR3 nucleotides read TGCAGTGCTAGTGGGTCCAGTCCCTCTGGAAACACCATATATTTT. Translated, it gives CSASGSSPSGNTIYF.

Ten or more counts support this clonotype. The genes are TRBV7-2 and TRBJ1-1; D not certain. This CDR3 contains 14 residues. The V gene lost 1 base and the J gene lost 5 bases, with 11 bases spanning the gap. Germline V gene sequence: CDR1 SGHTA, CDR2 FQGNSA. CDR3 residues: CASSLEMGVTEAFF. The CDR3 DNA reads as TGTGCCAGCAGCTTAGAGATGGGTGTAACTGAAGCTTTCTTT.

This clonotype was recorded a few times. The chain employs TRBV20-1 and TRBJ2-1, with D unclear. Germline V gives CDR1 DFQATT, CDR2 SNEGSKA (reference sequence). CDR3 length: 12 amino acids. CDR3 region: CLSRSSYNEQFF. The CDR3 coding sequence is TGCTTGTCGCGGAGCTCCTACAATGAGCAGTTCTTC.

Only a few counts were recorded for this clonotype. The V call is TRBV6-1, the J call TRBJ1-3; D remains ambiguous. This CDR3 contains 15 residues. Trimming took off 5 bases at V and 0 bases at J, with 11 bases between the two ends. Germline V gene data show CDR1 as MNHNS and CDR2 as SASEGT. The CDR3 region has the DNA TGTGCCAGCAGTCAGCCTGGGAGCTCTGGAAACACCATATATTTT. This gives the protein CASSQPGSSGNTIYF.

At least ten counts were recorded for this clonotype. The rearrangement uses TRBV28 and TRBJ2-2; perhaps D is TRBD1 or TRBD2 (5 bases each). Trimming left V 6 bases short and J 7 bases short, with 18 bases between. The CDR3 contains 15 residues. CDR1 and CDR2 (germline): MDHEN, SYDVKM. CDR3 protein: CASRTRDQGVGELFF. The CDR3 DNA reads TGTGCCAGCAGAACTCGGGATCAGGGAGTCGGGGAGCTGTTTTTT.

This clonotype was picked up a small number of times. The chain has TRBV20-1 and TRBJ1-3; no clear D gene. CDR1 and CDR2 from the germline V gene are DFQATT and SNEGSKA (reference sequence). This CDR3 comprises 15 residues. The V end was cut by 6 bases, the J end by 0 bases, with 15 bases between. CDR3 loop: CSAAARALSGNTIYF. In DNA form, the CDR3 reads TGCAGTGCCGCCGCCCGAGCCCTCTCTGGAAACACCATATATTTT.

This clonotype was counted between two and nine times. CDR3 DNA sequence: TGTGCCAGCCTACGGGACAGTAAAGAGACCCAGTACTTC. Amino acids: CASLRDSKETQYF. The rearrangement uses TRBV6-6 and TRBJ2-5; 7 bases fit TRBD1. This CDR3 spans 13 amino acids. CDR1 and CDR2 from the germline V gene are MNHNY and SVGAGI (reference sequence). V lost 8 bases to trimming and J lost 3 bases; unmatched junction nucleotides: 6.

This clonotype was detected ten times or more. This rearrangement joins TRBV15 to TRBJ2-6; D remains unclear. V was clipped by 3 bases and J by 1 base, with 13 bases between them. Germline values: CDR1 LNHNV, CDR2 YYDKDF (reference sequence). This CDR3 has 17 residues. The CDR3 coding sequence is TGTGCCACCAGCAGGGAGTTGGGTCCGTCTGGGGCCAACGTCCTGACTTTC. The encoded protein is CATSRELGPSGANVLTF.